Presented here are 11 T cell receptor beta chains from one specimen sequenced in a study of OX40 agonist ivuxolimab in advanced cancers. TCRdb keeps only in-frame clones here, not all; method: immunoSEQ multiplex PCR. Of 30,000 to 35,000 clones in the sample, approximately 84% are singletons; the top ten hold 9.5% to 15%. Sequencing used CD4+ or CD8+ T cells sorted from blood, obtained in a trial of the OX40 agonist ivuxolimab. These receptor sequences come from an adult with an advanced solid tumor such as melanoma, head and neck, liver or kidney cancer.

The chain couples TRBV7-9 to TRBJ2-3; 7 bases line up with TRBD1. Trimming at V came to 3 bases and at J to 1 base, leaving 10 bases not matched to a gene. The CDR3 extends over 17 amino acids. Germline-derived CDR1 and CDR2 are SEHNR and FQNEAQ (reference sequence). Here the CDR3 reads CASSLFYRGNRTDTQYF. CDR3 nucleotide sequence: TGTGCCAGCAGCTTGTTTTACAGGGGAAACCGCACAGATACGCAGTATTTT.

This clone was seen only once. This chain links TRBV11-1 with TRBJ2-1; no clear D. The V gene's germline CDR1 is SGHAT and CDR2 FQDESV (reference sequence). CDR3 length: 14 amino acids. Trimming shortened V by 3 bases and J by 10 bases, and 16 bases separated the two germline ends. The CDR3 sequence is CASSFGGWEGEQFF. CDR3 nucleotide sequence: TGTGCCAGCAGCTTTGGTGGGTGGGAAGGGGAGCAGTTCTTC.

The chain is built from TRBV11-2 and TRBJ1-2, with 8 bases aligning to TRBD1. After removal of 8 bases from V and 4 bases from J, the junction contained 9 bases not matched to a gene. Looked up from germline, CDR1 is SGHAT and CDR2 is FQNNGV. This CDR3 has 14 amino acids. CDR3 sequence (DNA): TGTGCCAGCTCGGGGACAGGAGATTCCTATGGCTACACCTTC. Amino acids: CASSGTGDSYGYTF.

This sequence joins TRBV5-8 and TRBJ2-2, with D perhaps TRBD1 or TRBD2 (7 bases each). Germline loops: CDR1 SGHTS, CDR2 YDEGEE. The V gene lost 4 bases and the J gene lost 5 bases, with 18 bases spanning the gap. The CDR3 covers 16 residues. The CDR3 region has the DNA TGTGCCAGCAGCCCGCGGGGAGGGGGCTTTACCGGGGAGCTGTTTTTT. Its protein product is CASSPRGGGFTGELFF.

The chain links TRBV18 to TRBJ2-5; TRBD1 agrees at 9 bases. Germline CDR1 is KGHSH and CDR2 is LQKENI. The CDR3 extends over 17 amino acids. The trim removed 1 base at V and 5 bases at J, leaving 11 bases unmatched. CDR3 DNA sequence: TGTGCCAGCTCACCACGGAGGGGGACAGGGCCTGAGGAGACCCAGTACTTC. Encoded protein: CASSPRRGTGPEETQYF.

V is TRBV29-1 and J is TRBJ1-2, with unresolved D. The germline CDR1 and CDR2 sequences are SQVTM and ANQGSEA. This CDR3 contains 14 residues. Trimming took off 3 bases at V and 3 bases at J, with 14 bases between the two ends. CDR3 nucleotide sequence: TGCAGCGTTGACAGCACTCCATTACACTATGGCTACACCTTC. This gives the protein CSVDSTPLHYGYTF.

The chain is built from TRBV28 and TRBJ1-2; TRBD1 matches 7 bases. The CDR3 totals 15 residues. V was pared by 4 bases and J by 4 bases, with 9 bases of the junction left unmatched. CDR1 is MDHEN, CDR2 SYDVKM, per germline. The CDR3 spells CASSSDREDFYGYTF. The CDR3 DNA is TGTGCCAGCAGTTCCGACAGGGAAGATTTCTATGGCTACACCTTC.

The V gene is TRBV19, the J gene TRBJ2-1; TRBD1 matches at 7 bases. V trimming: 7 bases; J trimming: 6 bases; junction bases outside the gene matches: 9. CDR3 size: 14 residues. Looked up from germline, CDR1 is LNHDA and CDR2 is SQIVND (reference sequence). This CDR3 reads CASTSPRQGNEQFF. The CDR3 DNA sequence: TGTGCCAGTACCTCTCCCCGACAGGGCAATGAGCAGTTCTTC.

The chain has TRBV28 and TRBJ2-7; 10 bases match TRBD1. CDR3 size: 15 residues. Trimming removed 5 bases from V and 4 bases from J; junction bases left unmatched: 8. Germline V gene data show CDR1 as MDHEN and CDR2 as SYDVKM. CDR3 coding DNA: TGTGCCAGCAGTCGCCAGACAGGGGGCGGTTACGAGCAGTACTTC. Protein: CASSRQTGGGYEQYF.

V and J are TRBV11-2 and TRBJ2-7, with D tentatively TRBD2 (6 bases). Trimming removed 3 bases at V and 3 bases at J, with 6 bases between. Germline V gives CDR1 SGHAT, CDR2 FQNNGV. This CDR3 has 12 amino acids. CDR3 sequence reads: CASSLGLYEQYF. The CDR3 DNA follows: TGTGCCAGCAGCTTGGGACTCTACGAGCAGTACTTC.

The gene calls are TRBV9 and TRBJ2-5; weak D call: TRBD2 (6 bases). Germline V lookup: CDR1 SGDLS, CDR2 YYNGEE. Trimming stripped 0 bases from V and 1 base from J, with 7 bases between. The CDR3 is made up of 14 amino acids. In DNA form, the CDR3 reads TGTGCCAGCAGCGTAGGGAGGGTCCAAGAGACCCAGTACTTC. Translated: CASSVGRVQETQYF. The full variable domain, in which reference TRBV9 and TRBJ2-5 provide the parts outside the CDR3, is DSGVTQTPKHLITATGQRVTLRCSPRSGDLSVYWYQQSLDQGLQFLIQYYNGEERAKGNILERFSAQQFPDLHSELNLSSLELGDSALYFCASSVGRVQETQYFGPGTRLLVL.